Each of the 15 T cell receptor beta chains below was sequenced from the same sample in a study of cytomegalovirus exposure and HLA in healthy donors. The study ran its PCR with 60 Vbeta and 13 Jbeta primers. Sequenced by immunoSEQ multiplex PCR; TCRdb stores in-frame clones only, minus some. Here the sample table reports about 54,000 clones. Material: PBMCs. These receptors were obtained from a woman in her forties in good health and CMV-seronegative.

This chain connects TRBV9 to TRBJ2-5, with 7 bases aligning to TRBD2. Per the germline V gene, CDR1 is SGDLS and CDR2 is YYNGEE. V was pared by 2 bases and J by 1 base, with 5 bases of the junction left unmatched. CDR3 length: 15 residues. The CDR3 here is CASSVSGLTQETQYF. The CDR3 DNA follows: TGTGCCAGCAGCGTTAGCGGGCTGACCCAAGAGACCCAGTACTTC.

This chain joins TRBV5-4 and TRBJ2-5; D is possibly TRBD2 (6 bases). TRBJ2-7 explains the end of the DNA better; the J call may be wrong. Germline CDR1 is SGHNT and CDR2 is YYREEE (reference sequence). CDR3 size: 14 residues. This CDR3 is CASSLPGGDYEQYF. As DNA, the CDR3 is TGTGCCAGCAGCTTGCCAGGAGGGGACTACGAGCAGTACTTC.

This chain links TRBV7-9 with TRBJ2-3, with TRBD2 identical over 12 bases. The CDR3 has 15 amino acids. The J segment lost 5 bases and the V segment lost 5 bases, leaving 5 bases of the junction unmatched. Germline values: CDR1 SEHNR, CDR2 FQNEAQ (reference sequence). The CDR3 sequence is CASSQLAGGIDTQYF. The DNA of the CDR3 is TGTGCCAGCAGCCAACTAGCGGGAGGCATAGATACGCAGTATTTT.

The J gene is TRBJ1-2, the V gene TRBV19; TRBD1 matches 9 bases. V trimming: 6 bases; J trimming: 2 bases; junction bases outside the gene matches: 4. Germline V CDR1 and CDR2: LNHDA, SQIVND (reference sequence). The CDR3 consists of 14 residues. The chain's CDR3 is CASSRQGENYGYTF. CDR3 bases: TGTGCCAGTAGCCGACAGGGGGAGAACTATGGCTACACCTTC.

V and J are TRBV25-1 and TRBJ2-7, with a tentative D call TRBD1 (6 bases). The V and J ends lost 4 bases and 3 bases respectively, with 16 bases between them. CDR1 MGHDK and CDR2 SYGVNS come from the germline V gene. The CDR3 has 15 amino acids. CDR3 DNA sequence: TGTGCCAGCAGTGGGGGGCTAGAAGGTGGCTACGAGCAGTACTTC. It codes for CASSGGLEGGYEQYF.

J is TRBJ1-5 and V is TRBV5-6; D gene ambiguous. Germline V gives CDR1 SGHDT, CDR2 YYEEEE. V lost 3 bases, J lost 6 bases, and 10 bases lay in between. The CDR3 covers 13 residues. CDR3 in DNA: TGTGCCAGCAGCTCCACAGCAGGTCAGCCCCAGCATTTT. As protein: CASSSTAGQPQHF.

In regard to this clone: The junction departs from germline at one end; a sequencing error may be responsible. CDR3 protein: CASREDFPSSYEQYF. The CDR3 DNA follows: TGTGCCAGCAGGGAAGACTTTCCATCCTCCTACGAGCAGTACTTC. V and J are TRBV6-1 and TRBJ2-7; D remains ambiguous. The germline V gene has CDR1 MNHNS and CDR2 SASEGT. CDR3 length equals 15 residues.

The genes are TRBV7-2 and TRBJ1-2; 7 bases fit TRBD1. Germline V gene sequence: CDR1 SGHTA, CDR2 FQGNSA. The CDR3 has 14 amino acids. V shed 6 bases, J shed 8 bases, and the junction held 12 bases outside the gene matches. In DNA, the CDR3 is TGTGCCAGCAGTCATATCACAGGGGAACACGGCTACACCTTC. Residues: CASSHITGEHGYTF. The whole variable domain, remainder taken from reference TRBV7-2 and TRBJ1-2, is GAGVSQSPSNKVTEKGKDVELRCDPISGHTALYWYRQSLGQGLEFLIYFQGNSAPDKSGLPSDRFSAERTGGSVSTLTIQRTQQEDSAVYLCASSHITGEHGYTFGSGTRLTVV.

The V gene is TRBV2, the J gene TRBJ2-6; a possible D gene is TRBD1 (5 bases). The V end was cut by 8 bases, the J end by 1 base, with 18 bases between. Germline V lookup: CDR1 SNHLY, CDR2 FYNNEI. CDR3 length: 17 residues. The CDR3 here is CASSGPGPMSGANVLTF. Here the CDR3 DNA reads TGTGCCAGCTCCGGACCAGGGCCAATGTCTGGGGCCAACGTCCTGACTTTC.

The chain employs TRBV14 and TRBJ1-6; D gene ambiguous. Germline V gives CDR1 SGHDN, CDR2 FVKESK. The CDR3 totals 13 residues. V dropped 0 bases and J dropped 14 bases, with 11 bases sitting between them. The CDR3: CASSQDGGITLHF. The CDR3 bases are TGTGCCAGCAGCCAAGATGGCGGCATCACCCTCCACTTT.

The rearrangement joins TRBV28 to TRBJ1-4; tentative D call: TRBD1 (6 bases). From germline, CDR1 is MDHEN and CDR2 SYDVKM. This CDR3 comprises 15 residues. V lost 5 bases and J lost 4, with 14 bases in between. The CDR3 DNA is TGTGCCAGCAGTAACAGGGCAGGGAATAATGAAAAACTGTTTTTT. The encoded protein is CASSNRAGNNEKLFF.

This CDR3 is CASSYTSNTEAFF. The CDR3 DNA reads as TGTGCCAGCAGCTACACTTCGAACACTGAAGCTTTCTTT. The J gene is TRBJ1-1, the V gene TRBV6-5; no definite D call. The CDR3 contains 13 residues. V gave up 6 bases and J gave up 1 base, with 9 bases separating them. Germline V gene data show CDR1 as MNHEY and CDR2 as SVGAGI.

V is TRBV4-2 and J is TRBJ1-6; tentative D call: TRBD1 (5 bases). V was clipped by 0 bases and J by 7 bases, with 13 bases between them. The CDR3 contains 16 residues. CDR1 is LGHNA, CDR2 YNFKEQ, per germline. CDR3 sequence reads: CASSQEGGAGNSPLHF. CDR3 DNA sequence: TGTGCCAGCAGCCAAGAAGGTGGGGCGGGGAATTCACCCCTCCACTTT.

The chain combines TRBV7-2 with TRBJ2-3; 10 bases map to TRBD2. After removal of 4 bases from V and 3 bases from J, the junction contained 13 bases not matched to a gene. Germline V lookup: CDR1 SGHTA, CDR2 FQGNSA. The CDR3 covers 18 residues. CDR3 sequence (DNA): TGTGCCAGCAGCTGGCGGGCTAGCGGGAGTATAGGGACAGATACGCAGTATTTT. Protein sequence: CASSWRASGSIGTDTQYF. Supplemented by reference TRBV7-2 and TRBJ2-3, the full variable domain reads GAGVSQSPSNKVTEKGKDVELRCDPISGHTALYWYRQSLGQGLEFLIYFQGNSAPDKSGLPSDRFSAERTGGSVSTLTIQRTQQEDSAVYLCASSWRASGSIGTDTQYFGPGTRLTVL.

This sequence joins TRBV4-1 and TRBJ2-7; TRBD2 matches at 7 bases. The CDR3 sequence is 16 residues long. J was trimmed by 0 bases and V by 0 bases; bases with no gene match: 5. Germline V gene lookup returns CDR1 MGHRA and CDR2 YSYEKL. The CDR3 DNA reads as TGCGCCAGCAGCCAAGATCCAGCGGGGAGCTCCTACGAGCAGTACTTC. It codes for CASSQDPAGSSYEQYF.